Following are 8 T cell receptor beta chains from one sample sequenced in a study of T cells in Graves' hyperthyroidism and ophthalmopathy. RNA transcripts were the template for amplifying TCR beta CDR3 regions. Using the HTBI primer set, a first-round RT-PCR was run on the TCR CDR3. TCRdb reprocessed the multiplex PCR reads via MiXCR and lists one record per CDR3 protein. This table holds tens of thousands of distinct CDR3 sequences, approximately 50% found once. Sequencing input: peripheral blood or thyroid tissue (not recorded which). The receptors derive from a man younger than 30 with Graves' hyperthyroidism.

This chain connects TRBV7-3 to TRBJ1-2; D call uncertain. The CDR3 contains 13 residues. Germline values: CDR1 SGHTA, CDR2 FQGTGA. Trimming stripped 3 bases from V and 0 bases from J, with 5 bases between. The CDR3 region has the DNA TGTGCCAGCAGCTTCGACCCTAACTATGGCTACACCTTC. It specifies CASSFDPNYGYTF.

In its sample, this clonotype is medium-sized. V and J are TRBV10-3 and TRBJ2-7; D remains unclear. The CDR3 sequence is 9 residues long. CDR1 is ENHRY, CDR2 SYGVKD, per germline. Trimming took 11 bases from V and 7 from J, leaving 9 bases between them. CDR3 sequence (DNA): TGTGCCGCCGGGTTGGAGCAGTACTTC. Its translation: CAAGLEQYF.

The J gene is TRBJ1-5, the V gene TRBV6-5; possible D gene TRBD1, 6 bases. The CDR3 totals 16 residues. CDR1 MNHEY and CDR2 SVGAGI come from the germline V gene. V lost 6 bases and J lost 5, with 20 bases in between. The CDR3 protein is CASRQFPGRGDQPQHF. CDR3 in DNA: TGTGCCAGCAGGCAATTTCCAGGTAGGGGGGATCAGCCCCAGCATTTT.

The chain is built from TRBV7-8 and TRBJ1-2; D uncertain. The CDR3 runs 13 residues. Germline loops: CDR1 SGHVS, CDR2 FQNEAQ. Between the trimmed V and J ends, which lost 1 base and 8 bases, there was a span of 11 bases. CDR3 sequence: CASSLGALGGYTF. The CDR3, as DNA: TGTGCCAGCAGCTTAGGGGCACTGGGAGGCTACACCTTC.

CDR3 residues: CASSLADRRFGYTIYF. The CDR3 DNA reads TGTGCCAGCAGCTTAGCGGACAGGAGGTTCGGCTACACCATATATTTT. The rearrangement links TRBV7-2 to TRBJ1-3, with 7 bases fitting TRBD1. This CDR3 region has 16 residues. The V gene's germline CDR1 is SGHTA and CDR2 FQGNSA. After removal of 0 bases from V and 8 bases from J, the junction contained 10 bases not matched to a gene.

This clonotype was observed many times. J is TRBJ1-2 and V is TRBV27; D perhaps matches TRBD1 (6 bases). The CDR3 is 15 amino acids. Trimming took off 3 bases at V and 8 bases at J, with 19 bases between the two ends. Germline V gene data show CDR1 as MNHEY and CDR2 as SMNVEV (reference sequence). The CDR3 DNA reads TGTGCCAGCAGTTTGCTATACGGGGGCGCAGAGGGCTACACCTTC. It translates to CASSLLYGGAEGYTF.

This sequence joins TRBV5-4 and TRBJ2-2; the D gene is possibly TRBD1 (6 bases). Trimming removed 0 bases from V and 2 bases from J, with 14 bases in between. Germline CDR1 and CDR2: SGHNT and YYREEE (reference sequence). This CDR3 has 17 residues. The chain's CDR3 is CASSLDSAGVNTGELFF. CDR3 coding DNA: TGTGCCAGCAGCTTGGATTCGGCAGGGGTCAACACCGGGGAGCTGTTTTTT.

Remarks on this clonotype: The junction does not match germline at one end; this may be a read error. DNA of the CDR3: TGCAGTGCTCAAAACACCGGACAGGAGAGGGGTGGCTGCACCTTC. It translates to CSAQNTGQERGGCTF. V and J are TRBV20-1 and TRBJ1-2; 7 bases fit TRBD1. CDR1 DFQATT and CDR2 SNEGSKA come from the germline V gene (reference sequence). The CDR3 extends over 15 amino acids.